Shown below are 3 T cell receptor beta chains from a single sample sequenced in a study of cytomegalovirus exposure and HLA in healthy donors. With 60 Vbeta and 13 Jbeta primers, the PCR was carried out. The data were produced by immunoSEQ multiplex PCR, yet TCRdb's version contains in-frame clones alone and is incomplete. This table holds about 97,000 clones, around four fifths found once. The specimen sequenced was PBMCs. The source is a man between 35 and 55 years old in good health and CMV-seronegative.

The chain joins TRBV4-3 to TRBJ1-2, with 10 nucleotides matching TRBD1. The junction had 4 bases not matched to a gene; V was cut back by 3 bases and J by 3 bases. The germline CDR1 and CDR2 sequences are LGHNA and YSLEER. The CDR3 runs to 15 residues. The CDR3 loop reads CASSHGQGDDYGYTF. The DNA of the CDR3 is TGCGCCAGCAGCCATGGACAGGGGGACGACTATGGCTACACCTTC.

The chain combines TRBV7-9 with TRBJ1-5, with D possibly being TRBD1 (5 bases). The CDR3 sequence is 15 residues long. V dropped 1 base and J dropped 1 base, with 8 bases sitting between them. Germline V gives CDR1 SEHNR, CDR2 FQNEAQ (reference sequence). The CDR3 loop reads CASSLEGASNQPQHF. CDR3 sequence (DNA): TGTGCCAGCAGCTTAGAAGGGGCGAGCAATCAGCCCCAGCATTTT.

CDR3 sequence: CASSLEPGQYNEQFF. The CDR3 nucleotides are TGTGCCAGCAGCTTAGAGCCGGGACAGTACAATGAGCAGTTCTTC. This chain links TRBV7-2 with TRBJ2-1; TRBD1 aligns across 7 bases. The ends lost 1 base at V and 4 bases at J; junction bases unmatched: 4. Germline lookup yields CDR1 SGHTA and CDR2 FQGNSA. This CDR3 has 15 amino acids.